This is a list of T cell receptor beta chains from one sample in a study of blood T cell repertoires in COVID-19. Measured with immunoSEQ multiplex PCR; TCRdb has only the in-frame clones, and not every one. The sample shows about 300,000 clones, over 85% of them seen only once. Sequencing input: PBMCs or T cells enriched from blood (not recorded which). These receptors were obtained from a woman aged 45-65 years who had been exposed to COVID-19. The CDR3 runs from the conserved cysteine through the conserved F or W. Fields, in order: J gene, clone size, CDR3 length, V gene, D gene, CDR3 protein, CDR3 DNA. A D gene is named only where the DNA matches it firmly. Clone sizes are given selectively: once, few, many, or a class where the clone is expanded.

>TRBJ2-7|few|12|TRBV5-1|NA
CASSVSSYEQYF
TGCGCCAGCAGCGTCAGCTCCTACGAGCAGTACTTC
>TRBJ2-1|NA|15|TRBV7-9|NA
CASSPVSTRYNEQFF
TGTGCCAGCAGCCCCGTTTCTACCCGCTACAATGAGCAGTTCTTC
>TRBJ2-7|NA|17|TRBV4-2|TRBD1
CASSQDRGAQGAHEQYF
TGTGCCAGCAGCCAAGATCGAGGGGCCCAGGGGGCCCACGAGCAGTACTTC
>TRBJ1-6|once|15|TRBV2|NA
CASRVRSSYNSPLHF
TGTGCCAGCAGGGTCCGGAGCTCCTATAATTCACCCCTCCACTTT
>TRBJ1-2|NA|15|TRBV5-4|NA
CASSPRGGGYYGYTF
TGTGCCAGCAGCCCCCGGGGCGGGGGTTACTATGGCTACACCTTC
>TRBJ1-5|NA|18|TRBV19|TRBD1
CASTSLAGPTGGNQPQHF
TGTGCCAGTACCTCACTGGCGGGGCCCACAGGGGGCAATCAGCCCCAGCATTTT
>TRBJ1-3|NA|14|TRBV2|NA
CASSAGTNGNTIYF
TGTGCCAGCAGCGCCGGGACAAACGGAAACACCATATATTTT
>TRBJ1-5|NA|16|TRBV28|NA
CASSLVRGPTNQPQHF
TGTGCCAGCAGTTTGGTCCGGGGTCCCACCAATCAGCCCCAGCATTTT
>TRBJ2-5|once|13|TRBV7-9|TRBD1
CASSPRQGSTQYF
TGTGCCAGCAGCCCACGACAGGGGTCGACCCAGTACTTC
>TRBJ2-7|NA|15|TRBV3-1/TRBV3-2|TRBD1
CASSPWDRAAYEQYF
TGTGCCAGCAGCCCGTGGGACAGGGCGGCCTACGAGCAGTACTTC
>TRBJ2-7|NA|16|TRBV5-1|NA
CASSLVDRLKLGEQYF
TGCGCCAGCAGCTTGGTGGACAGATTGAAACTAGGCGAGCAGTACTTC
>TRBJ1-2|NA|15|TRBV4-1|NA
CASSQGGERGFGYTF
TGCGCCAGCAGCCAAGGGGGGGAACGTGGGTTTGGCTACACCTTC
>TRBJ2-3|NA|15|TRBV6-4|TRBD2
CASSASGASTDTQYF
TGTGCCAGCAGTGCTAGCGGGGCTAGCACAGATACGCAGTATTTT
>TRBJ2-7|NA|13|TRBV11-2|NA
CASSLRSSYEQYF
TGTGCCAGCAGCTTACGTAGCTCCTACGAGCAGTACTTC
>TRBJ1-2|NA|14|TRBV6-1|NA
CASSETGVNYGYTF
TGTGCCAGCAGTGAGACAGGAGTTAACTATGGCTACACCTTC
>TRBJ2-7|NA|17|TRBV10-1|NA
CASQQTNCRPTPHEQYF
TGCGCCAGCCAACAGACCAACTGCCGCCCTACGCCCCACGAGCAGTACTTC
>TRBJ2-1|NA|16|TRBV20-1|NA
CSASGDSGLQWNEQFF
TGCAGTGCTAGTGGGGATTCAGGGTTACAGTGGAATGAGCAGTTCTTC
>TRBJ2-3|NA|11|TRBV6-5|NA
CVTRGTDTQYF
TGTGTCACCCGCGGCACAGATACGCAGTATTTT
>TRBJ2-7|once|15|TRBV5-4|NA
CASSLRSGRVYEQYF
TGTGCCAGCAGCTTGAGGTCCGGCAGGGTGTACGAGCAGTACTTC
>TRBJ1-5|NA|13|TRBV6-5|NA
CASSYSRNQPQHF
TGTGCCAGCAGTTACTCGAGAAATCAGCCCCAGCATTTT
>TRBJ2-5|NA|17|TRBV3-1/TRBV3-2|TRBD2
CASSPPLSGGEGETQYF
TGTGCCAGCAGCCCCCCCCTCAGCGGGGGGGAGGGAGAGACCCAGTACTTC
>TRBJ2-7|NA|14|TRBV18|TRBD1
CASSYSGTGYEQYF
TGTGCCAGCTCGTACTCCGGGACAGGCTACGAGCAGTACTTC
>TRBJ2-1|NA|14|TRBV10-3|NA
CAISARDSANEQFF
TGTGCCATCAGTGCCCGGGACTCGGCGAATGAGCAGTTCTTC
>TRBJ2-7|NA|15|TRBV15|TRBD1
CATSHSPGQGYEQYF
TGTGCCACCAGCCACTCACCAGGACAGGGATACGAGCAGTACTTC
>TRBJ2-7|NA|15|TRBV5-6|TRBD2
CASSFLSGGFYEQYF
TGTGCCAGCAGCTTTCTTAGCGGGGGGTTCTACGAGCAGTACTTC
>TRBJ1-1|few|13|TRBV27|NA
CASSLQGRTEAFF
TGTGCCAGCAGTTTACAGGGAAGGACTGAAGCTTTCTTT
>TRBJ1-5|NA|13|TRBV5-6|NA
CASSRGDGQPQHF
TGTGCCAGCAGCCGGGGGGATGGGCAGCCCCAGCATTTT